These 25 T cell receptor beta chains came from one sample sequenced in a study of identifying expanded T cells in peripheral blood (dated by TCRdb to about 2019). Libraries were made using the immunoSEQ multiplex PCR assay. The table comes from immuneACCESS by way of TCRdb, which keeps in-frame sequences with V and J called. Part of the clones is missing from these tables; in studies checked, under half for an unresolved V gene and the rest for unknown reasons. Recorded for this sample are 70,000 to 95,000 clones; about 88% of them occurred a single time. In total, the top ten clones hold 3.5% to 5% of the sample. The sequencing input was blood. These receptors were collected from a person aged 18 to 69 in good health.

This chain uses TRBV15 with TRBJ1-3, with 7 bases fitting TRBD1. The junction had 6 bases not matched to a gene; V was cut back by 2 bases and J by 2 bases. The germline V gene has CDR1 LNHNV and CDR2 YYDKDF (reference sequence). CDR3 length equals 16 residues. The CDR3 protein is CATSRSTGATGNTIYF. CDR3 coding DNA: TGTGCCACCAGCAGATCCACAGGGGCCACTGGAAACACCATATATTTT. The full variable domain, completed using reference TRBV15 and TRBJ1-3, is DAMVIQNPRYQVTQFGKPVTLSCSQTLNHNVMYWYQQKSSQAPKLLFHYYDKDFNNEADTPDNFQSRRPNTSFCFLDIRSPGLGDTAMYLCATSRSTGATGNTIYFGEGSWLTVV.

The CDR3 nucleotides are TGTGCCAGCAGTAACGGGCTGAACACTGAAGCTTTCTTT. The encoded protein is CASSNGLNTEAFF. The chain joins TRBV27 to TRBJ1-1; no clear D gene. Germline lookup yields CDR1 MNHEY and CDR2 SMNVEV (reference sequence). The V and J ends lost 5 bases and 0 bases respectively, with 7 bases between them. The CDR3 covers 13 residues.

The chain links TRBV29-1 to TRBJ1-2, with TRBD1 as a possible D gene (5 bases). The CDR3 spans 13 residues. Germline values: CDR1 SQVTM, CDR2 ANQGSEA. Trimming cost V 4 bases and J 0 bases, with 9 bases left between them. The CDR3 region is CSVAMGANYGYTF. CDR3 bases: TGCAGCGTTGCAATGGGGGCTAACTATGGCTACACCTTC.

The chain employs TRBV4-2 and TRBJ1-3; tentative D call: TRBD1 (6 bases). The germline gives CDR1 LGHNA, CDR2 YNFKEQ. CDR3 length equals 16 residues. Trimming left V 0 bases short and J 0 bases short, with 9 bases between. CDR3 in amino acids: CASSQDQGSSGNTIYF. The DNA for the CDR3 is TGTGCCAGCAGCCAAGATCAGGGGAGCTCTGGAAACACCATATATTTT.

This chain links TRBV7-9 with TRBJ1-2; D is unresolved. Germline V CDR1 and CDR2: SEHNR, FQNEAQ (reference sequence). V lost 5 bases and J 10 bases, leaving 11 bases between the germline ends. The CDR3 is made up of 11 amino acids. As DNA, the CDR3 is TGTGCCAGCAGCCCCGACGGTCTCTACACCTTC. Its protein product is CASSPDGLYTF.

The chain joins TRBV4-2 to TRBJ2-7, with TRBD2 matching 11 bases. Germline lookup yields CDR1 LGHNA and CDR2 YNFKEQ. The J segment lost 2 bases and the V segment lost 0 bases, leaving 3 bases of the junction unmatched. There are 16 residues in the CDR3. CDR3 in DNA: TGTGCCAGCAGCCAAGATCTTAGCGGGAGGGCCTACGAGCAGTACTTC. The encoded protein is CASSQDLSGRAYEQYF.

This sequence joins TRBV28 and TRBJ1-5; TRBD1 is a possible D gene (5 bases). The CDR3 has 14 residues. Germline V CDR1 and CDR2: MDHEN, SYDVKM. Trimming stripped 6 bases from V and 3 bases from J, with 12 bases between. For the CDR3, the DNA is TGTGCCAGCAGATATGACAGAATCAATCAGCCCCAGCATTTT. Protein sequence: CASRYDRINQPQHF.

The chain links TRBV10-3 to TRBJ2-5; TRBD2 matches 9 bases. This CDR3 spans 16 amino acids. With V trimmed by 2 bases and J by 1 base, 5 bases remained unmatched. CDR1 is ENHRY and CDR2 is SYGVKD in the germline V gene. The CDR3 sequence is CAISEGSGGTQETQYF. The CDR3 DNA reads as TGTGCCATCAGTGAGGGGAGCGGGGGGACCCAAGAGACCCAGTACTTC.

This clone turned up a few times. The chain couples TRBV5-4 to TRBJ1-2; D gene unclear. This CDR3 region has 14 residues. Germline CDR1 reads SGHNT; CDR2 reads YYREEE (reference sequence). Trimming removed 2 bases from V and 6 bases from J, with 14 bases in between. CDR3 in DNA: TGTGCCAGCAGCTTCCCCCCCGGGGATGATGGCTACACCTTC. Amino acid sequence: CASSFPPGDDGYTF.

The gene calls are TRBV27 and TRBJ2-4; no definite D call. Trimming left V 5 bases short and J 6 bases short, with 14 bases between. CDR1 and CDR2 from the germline V gene are MNHEY and SMNVEV (reference sequence). There are 14 residues in the CDR3. CDR3 loop: CASSPLGLANIQYF. CDR3 DNA sequence: TGTGCCAGCAGTCCCCTCGGGCTTGCAAACATTCAGTACTTC.

The rearrangement uses TRBV5-6 and TRBJ1-5; the D is unclear. Trimming removed 0 bases from V and 2 bases from J, with 12 bases in between. The CDR3 length is 16 residues. Germline CDR1 reads SGHDT; CDR2 reads YYEEEE. DNA of the CDR3: TGTGCCAGCAGCTTGGCGAAGGACTTTGGCAATCAGCCCCAGCATTTT. This gives the protein CASSLAKDFGNQPQHF.

The chain joins TRBV7-9 to TRBJ1-5, with a weak D call TRBD1 (6 bases). The CDR3 is 13 residues long. Trimming took off 6 bases at V and 5 bases at J, with 11 bases between the two ends. The germline V gene encodes CDR1 SEHNR and CDR2 FQNEAQ (reference sequence). CDR3 in DNA: TGTGCCAGCAGTCGACAGGTGGATCAGCCCCAGCATTTT. Its translation is CASSRQVDQPQHF.

The gene calls are TRBV10-3 and TRBJ2-7, with 8 bases that match TRBD1. Germline assignment: CDR1 ENHRY and CDR2 SYGVKD. The CDR3 extends over 14 amino acids. Losses at the gene ends were 4 bases for V and 8 bases for J; bases not matched to a gene: 10. CDR3 nucleotide sequence: TGTGCCATCAGTGCGGGGACAGGAGCTGGGCAGCAGTACTTC. Its protein is CAISAGTGAGQQYF.

This chain links TRBV30 with TRBJ1-2; D perhaps matches TRBD1 (5 bases). Trimming pared 1 base from V and 8 bases from J, leaving 11 bases between. The CDR3 totals 12 residues. Germline CDR1 GTSNPN, CDR2 SVGIG (reference sequence). CDR3 DNA sequence: TGTGCCTGGAGTGGGGGGGATATCGGCTACACCTTC. Translation gives CAWSGGDIGYTF.

V is TRBV7-9 and J is TRBJ2-7, with D possibly matching TRBD1 (6 bases). The CDR3 consists of 14 residues. Germline values: CDR1 SEHNR, CDR2 FQNEAQ (reference sequence). V shed 2 bases and J shed 3 bases, with 11 bases lying between them. The CDR3 region is CASSLSQGSYEQYF. The CDR3 DNA sequence: TGTGCCAGCAGCTTATCACAGGGTAGCTACGAGCAGTACTTC. Combining the CDR3 with reference TRBV7-9 and TRBJ2-7 gives the whole variable domain DTGVSQNPRHKITKRGQNVTFRCDPISEHNRLYWYRQTLGQGPEFLTYFQNEAQLEKSRLLSDRFSAERPKGSFSTLEIQRTEQGDSAMYLCASSLSQGSYEQYFGPGTRLTVT.

The chain joins TRBV4-3 to TRBJ2-5, with 15 bases lining up with TRBD2. Germline V gives CDR1 LGHNA, CDR2 YSLEER. The CDR3 has 20 residues. V dropped 5 bases and J dropped 1; count of bases not matched to a gene: 14. CDR3 protein: CASSDPLRTSGREGQETQYF. CDR3 DNA: TGCGCCAGCAGCGACCCCTTGAGGACTAGCGGGAGGGAGGGCCAAGAGACCCAGTACTTC.

This chain joins TRBV9 and TRBJ2-4; D may be TRBD2 (6 bases). From germline, CDR1 is SGDLS and CDR2 YYNGEE. The CDR3 runs to 16 residues. Trimming shortened V by 0 bases and J by 8 bases, and 18 bases separated the two germline ends. DNA of the CDR3: TGTGCCAGCAGCGTAGAACTGCGGCCCCCGGGGGACATTCAGTACTTC. It is translated as CASSVELRPPGDIQYF. Together with reference TRBV9 and TRBJ2-4, the CDR3 gives the full variable domain: DSGVTQTPKHLITATGQRVTLRCSPRSGDLSVYWYQQSLDQGLQFLIQYYNGEERAKGNILERFSAQQFPDLHSELNLSSLELGDSALYFCASSVELRPPGDIQYFGAGTRLSVL.

The V gene is TRBV2, the J gene TRBJ1-5; D remains ambiguous. The CDR3 spans 13 residues. Trimming removed 5 bases from V and 1 base from J, with 6 bases in between. Germline V lookup: CDR1 SNHLY, CDR2 FYNNEI. The CDR3 region has the DNA TGTGCCAGCAGTTGGGGAAGCAATCAGCCCCAGCATTTT. Protein sequence: CASSWGSNQPQHF.

The gene calls are TRBV11-1 and TRBJ2-7; unclear D gene. V was clipped by 1 base and J by 6 bases, with 13 bases between them. Germline V gene sequence: CDR1 SGHAT, CDR2 FQDESV (reference sequence). The CDR3 covers 14 residues. Here the CDR3 reads CASSLDLGPSEQYF. CDR3 nucleotides: TGTGCCAGCAGCTTAGATCTCGGGCCAAGCGAGCAGTACTTC.

The chain has TRBV5-4 and TRBJ2-3; a possible D gene is TRBD2 (7 bases). The germline CDR1 and CDR2 sequences are SGHNT and YYREEE (reference sequence). V dropped 4 bases and J dropped 2 bases, with 20 bases sitting between them. This CDR3 region has 17 residues. The DNA for the CDR3 is TGTGCCAGCAGCCCGGGGGGCTCCTCGGGGCACACAGATACGCAGTATTTT. This translates into CASSPGGSSGHTDTQYF.

This chain uses TRBV7-9 with TRBJ2-3; unclear D gene. V was clipped by 7 bases and J by 5 bases, with 13 bases between them. There are 13 residues in the CDR3. CDR1 is SEHNR, CDR2 FQNEAQ, per germline (reference sequence). CDR3 coding DNA: TGTGCCAGCACCCCGGTGCGGAGAGATACGCAGTATTTT. Translation gives CASTPVRRDTQYF.

This clone has more than one count but fewer than ten. CDR3 protein: CASSDGGGSTDTQYF. DNA of the CDR3: TGTGCCAGCAGTGACGGCGGGGGCAGCACAGATACGCAGTATTTT. This chain joins TRBV6-4 and TRBJ2-3, with a possible D match to TRBD2 (7 bases). The ends were cut back, 2 bases at V and 0 bases at J, with 9 bases in the middle. The germline V gene encodes CDR1 MRHNA and CDR2 SNTAGT. CDR3 length: 15 residues.

V is TRBV9 and J is TRBJ2-7; 7 bases line up with TRBD1. Germline V gene sequence: CDR1 SGDLS, CDR2 YYNGEE. V lost 3 bases to trimming and J lost 5 bases; unmatched junction nucleotides: 8. The CDR3 consists of 14 residues. The CDR3 region has the DNA TGTGCCAGCAGCGCCCGACAGGGTCGGAACGAGCAGTACTTC. This codes for CASSARQGRNEQYF.

V and J are TRBV11-3 and TRBJ1-1; D unclear. The CDR3 has 13 amino acids. Trimming removed 8 bases at V and 3 bases at J, with 13 bases between. CDR1 is SGHNT, CDR2 YENEEA, per germline. CDR3 amino acids: CASSVNGYTEAFF. In nucleotides, the CDR3 is TGTGCCAGCTCGGTTAACGGATACACTGAAGCTTTCTTT.

The genes are TRBV7-2 and TRBJ2-1; D may be TRBD2 (6 bases). The CDR3 extends over 15 amino acids. Trimming shortened V by 4 bases and J by 6 bases, and 16 bases separated the two germline ends. The germline V gene encodes CDR1 SGHTA and CDR2 FQGNSA. CDR3 amino acids: CASSSGTGVSNEQFF. The CDR3 bases are TGTGCCAGCAGCTCCGGGACGGGAGTTAGCAATGAGCAGTTCTTC.